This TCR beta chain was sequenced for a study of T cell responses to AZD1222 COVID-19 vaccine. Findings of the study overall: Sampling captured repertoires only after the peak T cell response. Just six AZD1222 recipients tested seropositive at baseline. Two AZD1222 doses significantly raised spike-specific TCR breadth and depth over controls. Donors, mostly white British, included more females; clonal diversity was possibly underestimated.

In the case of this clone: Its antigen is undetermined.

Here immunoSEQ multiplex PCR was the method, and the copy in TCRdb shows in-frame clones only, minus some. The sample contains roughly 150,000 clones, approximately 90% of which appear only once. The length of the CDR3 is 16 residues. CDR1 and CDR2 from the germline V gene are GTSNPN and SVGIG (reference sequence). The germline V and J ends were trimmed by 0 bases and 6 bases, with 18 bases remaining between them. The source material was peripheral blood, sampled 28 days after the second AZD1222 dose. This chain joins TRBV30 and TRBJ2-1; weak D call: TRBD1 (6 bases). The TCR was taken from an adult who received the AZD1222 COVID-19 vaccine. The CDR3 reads CAWSVPFRTGINEQFF. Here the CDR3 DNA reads TGTGCCTGGAGTGTACCCTTTCGAACAGGGATCAATGAGCAGTTCTTC.